The 32 T cell receptor beta chains given below trace back to one sample, sequenced in a study of T cell responses to AZD1222 COVID-19 vaccine. Some clones are missing from TCRdb's copy, which holds only in-frame ones; the method was immunoSEQ multiplex PCR. This table holds roughly 100,000 clones, about 90% found once. Sequenced material: peripheral blood, taken on day 0 of AZD1222 vaccination. These receptors were taken from an adult in good health.

The gene calls are TRBV9 and TRBJ2-2, with 7 nucleotides matching TRBD2. The CDR3 runs to 14 residues. Germline CDR1 SGDLS, CDR2 YYNGEE. Trimming took 4 bases from V and 6 from J; bases not matched to a gene: 6. In DNA form, the CDR3 reads TGTGCCAGCAGCCCCACCGGGGGGTCCGGGGAGCTGTTTTTT. This translates into CASSPTGGSGELFF.

This clone has a single count. This chain links TRBV15 with TRBJ1-5, with D uncertain. The germline V gene encodes CDR1 LNHNV and CDR2 YYDKDF (reference sequence). CDR3 length: 16 amino acids. The ends were cut back, 1 base at V and 0 bases at J, with 10 bases in the middle. As DNA, the CDR3 is TGTGCCACCAGCAGAGCGCAGGATTATAGCAATCAGCCCCAGCATTTT. It encodes CATSRAQDYSNQPQHF.

This chain links TRBV3-1 (or the pseudogene TRBV3-2) with TRBJ2-7; 7 bases align to TRBD1. The CDR3 has 13 amino acids. With 4 bases clipped from V and 3 bases from J, the junction kept 3 bases outside the gene matches. Germline CDR1 LGHDT, CDR2 YNNKEL (reference sequence). The CDR3 bases are TGTGCCAGCAGCCCCGGGACAGTCTACGAGCAGTACTTC. Its translation is CASSPGTVYEQYF.

The chain links TRBV4-2 to TRBJ2-1; 10 bases line up with TRBD2. Germline V CDR1 and CDR2: LGHNA, YNFKEQ. The CDR3 extends over 17 amino acids. Trimming took 0 bases from V and 9 from J; bases not matched to a gene: 11. CDR3 residues: CASSQDIGASGGVEQFF. The CDR3 bases are TGTGCCAGCAGCCAAGATATTGGGGCTAGCGGGGGAGTTGAGCAGTTCTTC.

V usage is TRBV7-7 and J usage is TRBJ1-5, with a tentative D call TRBD1 (5 bases). The CDR3 is 16 amino acids. CDR1 and CDR2 from the germline V gene are SSHAT and FNYEAQ (reference sequence). The V end lost 2 bases, the J end lost 6 bases, and 17 bases lay between the germline ends. The CDR3 sequence: CASSLLSGRLGQPQHF. The CDR3 nucleotides read TGTGCCAGCAGCTTATTATCAGGGAGGTTGGGTCAGCCCCAGCATTTT. The full variable domain, in which reference TRBV7-7 and TRBJ1-5 provide the parts outside the CDR3, is GAGVSQSPRYKVTKRGQDVTLRCDPISSHATLYWYQQALGQGPEFLTYFNYEAQPDKSGLPSDRFSAERPEGSISTLTIQRTEQRDSAMYRCASSLLSGRLGQPQHFGDGTRLSIL.

The chain recombines TRBV2 with TRBJ2-5; 9 nucleotides agree with TRBD1. The CDR3 is made up of 15 amino acids. Germline loops: CDR1 SNHLY, CDR2 FYNNEI. The V and J ends lost 6 bases and 5 bases, in that order; junction bases with no gene match: 10. Written as DNA, the CDR3 is TGTGCCAGCAGGTCCGGGACAGGGAAGCACGAGACCCAGTACTTC. Translation: CASRSGTGKHETQYF.

CDR3 protein: CASSYRVSTDTQYF. CDR3 nucleotide sequence: TGTGCCAGCAGCTACAGGGTCAGCACAGATACGCAGTATTTT. The V call is TRBV5-6, the J call TRBJ2-3, with D perhaps TRBD1 (6 bases). Germline CDR1 reads SGHDT; CDR2 reads YYEEEE. Trimming took off 3 bases at V and 0 bases at J, with 8 bases between the two ends. The length of the CDR3 is 14 residues.

The rearrangement uses TRBV5-1 and TRBJ2-7; 9 bases align to TRBD1. The CDR3 has 17 residues. Germline V gives CDR1 SGHRS, CDR2 YFSETQ. The ends lost 3 bases at V and 0 bases at J; junction bases unmatched: 10. The CDR3, as DNA: TGCGCCAGCAGCTACGGGACCGGGACAGGGAGCTCCTACGAGCAGTACTTC. Translated: CASSYGTGTGSSYEQYF.

The J gene is TRBJ1-1, the V gene TRBV7-8; 8 nucleotides line up with TRBD1. V lost 6 bases, J lost 1 base, and 7 bases stayed unmatched. From germline, CDR1 is SGHVS and CDR2 FQNEAQ. The CDR3 is 15 amino acids. The CDR3 loop is CASRPRQGQNTEAFF. The CDR3 region has the DNA TGTGCCAGCAGGCCTAGACAGGGGCAGAACACTGAAGCTTTCTTT.

This rearrangement joins TRBV3-1 (or the pseudogene TRBV3-2) to TRBJ1-2; maybe TRBD1 (5 bases). The germline gives CDR1 LGHDT, CDR2 YNNKEL (reference sequence). CDR3 length: 12 residues. Trimming stripped 2 bases from V and 6 bases from J, with 7 bases between. CDR3 sequence (DNA): TGTGCCAGCAGCCAATGGGGGGATGGCTACACCTTC. This translates into CASSQWGDGYTF.

The V call is TRBV29-1, the J call TRBJ2-5, with 8 bases fitting TRBD1. From germline, CDR1 is SQVTM and CDR2 ANQGSEA. This CDR3 contains 14 residues. V shed 4 bases and J 5 bases; nucleotides not matched to a gene: 9. This CDR3 reads CSVADREVWETQYF. CDR3 bases: TGCAGCGTTGCGGACAGGGAGGTTTGGGAGACCCAGTACTTC.

The gene calls are TRBV7-6 and TRBJ2-1; D perhaps matches TRBD2 (7 bases). Trimming cost V 1 base and J 6 bases, with 16 bases left between them. This CDR3 spans 16 amino acids. The germline V gene encodes CDR1 SGHVS and CDR2 FNYEAQ. The CDR3 coding sequence is TGTGCCAGCAGCTTAGAATACGGGGGGCGGGGCAATGAGCAGTTCTTC. This encodes CASSLEYGGRGNEQFF.

This rearrangement joins TRBV19 to TRBJ1-5, with D unclear. The germline gives CDR1 LNHDA, CDR2 SQIVND (reference sequence). This CDR3 has 12 residues. The V end lost 3 bases, the J end lost 8 bases, and 8 bases lay between the germline ends. CDR3: CASSIGWKPQHF. DNA of the CDR3: TGTGCCAGTAGTATCGGTTGGAAGCCCCAGCATTTT.

The chain uses TRBV29-1 and TRBJ1-1, with D possibly matching TRBD1 (5 bases). Between the trimmed V and J ends, which lost 3 bases and 0 bases, there was a span of 8 bases. Looked up from germline, CDR1 is SQVTM and CDR2 is ANQGSEA. There are 13 residues in the CDR3. The CDR3 DNA is TGCAGCGTTGAGGGGGAAATGAACACTGAAGCTTTCTTT. This translates into CSVEGEMNTEAFF.

The chain employs TRBV5-6 and TRBJ2-3; D may match TRBD1 or TRBD2 (5 bases each). V was cut by 4 bases and J by 4 bases, with 13 bases left in between. Germline assignment: CDR1 SGHDT and CDR2 YYEEEE. The CDR3 loop spans 14 amino acids. This CDR3 reads CASSPGPGADTQYF. The CDR3 DNA sequence: TGTGCCAGCAGCCCGGGACCTGGGGCAGATACGCAGTATTTT.

The V gene is TRBV27, the J gene TRBJ2-5, with TRBD2 as a possible D gene (7 bases). Looked up from germline, CDR1 is MNHEY and CDR2 is SMNVEV (reference sequence). The CDR3 is 14 residues long. Trimming left V 1 base short and J 5 bases short, with 11 bases between. The CDR3 loop reads CASSLWGGGETQYF. CDR3 DNA: TGTGCCAGCAGTTTATGGGGGGGCGGTGAGACCCAGTACTTC.

This clone showed up just a few times. The chain carries TRBV6-2 or TRBV6-3 and TRBJ2-7; D not resolved. The CDR3 consists of 16 residues. V lost 5 bases and J lost 3, with 20 bases in between. In germline, CDR1 is MNHEY, CDR2 SVGEGT. DNA of the CDR3: TGTGCCAGCAGTCCGCGACTGCGATTCAGAAACTACGAGCAGTACTTC. It specifies CASSPRLRFRNYEQYF.

The chain is built from TRBV18 and TRBJ2-2, with 11 bases fitting TRBD1. The J segment lost 2 bases and the V segment lost 6 bases, leaving 8 bases of the junction unmatched. This CDR3 is built from 17 residues. CDR1 and CDR2 (germline): KGHSH, LQKENI. CDR3 bases: TGTGCCAGCTCGCGGGGACAGGGGGTATCCAACACCGGGGAGCTGTTTTTT. This codes for CASSRGQGVSNTGELFF.

The J gene is TRBJ2-1, the V gene TRBV11-2; TRBD2 is a possible D gene (5 bases). CDR1 is SGHAT, CDR2 FQNNGV, per germline. V lost 3 bases and J 4 bases, leaving 16 bases between the germline ends. The CDR3 has 16 amino acids. The CDR3 loop is CASSLSMRVVYNEQFF. The DNA for the CDR3 is TGTGCCAGCAGCTTGTCAATGCGGGTTGTTTACAATGAGCAGTTCTTC.

This clone occurred once. The rearrangement uses TRBV6-5 and TRBJ1-1, with D maybe TRBD1 (5 bases). The germline V gene has CDR1 MNHEY and CDR2 SVGAGI. Trimming took off 7 bases at V and 1 base at J, with 7 bases between the two ends. The CDR3 extends over 12 amino acids. CDR3 DNA sequence: TGTGCCAGCATCGGACAGAACACTGAAGCTTTCTTT. Protein product: CASIGQNTEAFF.

The chain recombines TRBV19 with TRBJ1-2, with TRBD1 identical over 7 bases. CDR3 size: 12 residues. V was clipped by 5 bases and J by 4 bases; unmatched bases: 1. The germline CDR1 and CDR2 sequences are LNHDA and SQIVND (reference sequence). The CDR3 spells CASSQGGYGYTF. The CDR3 nucleotides read TGTGCCAGTAGTCAGGGGGGCTATGGCTACACCTTC.

This sequence joins TRBV28 and TRBJ2-5, with a tentative D call TRBD1 (6 bases). Germline V gene sequence: CDR1 MDHEN, CDR2 SYDVKM. The CDR3 is 15 amino acids. V was shortened by 2 bases and J by 0 bases, with 10 bases between the two germline ends. The CDR3 spells CASSLLGQNQETQYF. The DNA of the CDR3 is TGTGCCAGCAGTTTACTTGGACAGAACCAAGAGACCCAGTACTTC.

A few counts support this clone. The rearrangement uses TRBV11-2 and TRBJ1-2, with D possibly being TRBD1 (6 bases). The V end was cut by 5 bases, the J end by 7 bases, with 23 bases between. Germline V gene sequence: CDR1 SGHAT, CDR2 FQNNGV. The CDR3 is 16 amino acids. CDR3 coding DNA: TGTGCCAGCAGCCCAACCACGGCCGGGGGCATCTCTGGCTACACCTTC. Translation gives CASSPTTAGGISGYTF. Supplemented by reference TRBV11-2 and TRBJ1-2, the full variable domain reads EAGVAQSPRYKIIEKRQSVAFWCNPISGHATLYWYQQILGQGPKLLIQFQNNGVVDDSQLPKDRFSAERLKGVDSTLKIQPAKLEDSAVYLCASSPTTAGGISGYTFGSGTRLTVV.

The gene calls are TRBV7-2 and TRBJ2-1; 9 bases agree with TRBD2. The CDR3 has 16 residues. From germline, CDR1 is SGHTA and CDR2 FQGNSA. V was pared by 0 bases and J by 4 bases, with 4 bases of the junction left unmatched. CDR3 in DNA: TGTGCCAGCAGCTTAGCTCTAGCGGGGAGGTACAATGAGCAGTTCTTC. Protein product: CASSLALAGRYNEQFF.

The chain carries TRBV12-3 or TRBV12-4 and TRBJ2-3; D is possibly TRBD2 (5 bases). V lost 6 bases and J 5 bases, leaving 6 bases between the germline ends. There are 11 residues in the CDR3. CDR3 coding DNA: TGTGCCAGCAGACTAGAAGATACGCAGTATTTT. The encoded protein is CASRLEDTQYF.

To note about this clone: Germline is not matched at one junction end, which may reflect a read error. The gene calls are TRBV7-7 and TRBJ2-5; D is undetermined. CDR1 is SSHAT and CDR2 is FNYEAQ in the germline V gene (reference sequence). The length of the CDR3 is 11 residues. The DNA for the CDR3 is TGTGCTAGCATCTCAGCGGAGACCCAGTACTTC. This sequence encodes CASISAETQYF.

V usage is TRBV9 and J usage is TRBJ2-1; TRBD1 is a possible D gene (5 bases). The V gene's germline CDR1 is SGDLS and CDR2 YYNGEE. The CDR3 runs to 14 residues. The germline V and J ends were trimmed by 4 bases and 8 bases, with 16 bases remaining between them. The CDR3 DNA is TGTGCCAGCAGCCGTTCCAGGGTGATGGATGAGCAGTTCTTC. Translation: CASSRSRVMDEQFF.

The CDR3 nucleotides are TGTGCCAGCAGCATGCGCGGTGAGCAGTTCTTC. The encoded protein is CASSMRGEQFF. J is TRBJ2-1 and V is TRBV5-4, with no clear D. Germline-derived CDR1 and CDR2 are SGHNT and YYREEE (reference sequence). Trimming shortened V by 4 bases and J by 9 bases, and 8 bases separated the two germline ends. The CDR3 is 11 residues long.

The chain has TRBV28 and TRBJ2-2; D may be TRBD1 or TRBD2 (5 bases each). The CDR3 length is 14 residues. Germline V gene data show CDR1 as MDHEN and CDR2 as SYDVKM. V lost 6 bases to trimming and J lost 4 bases, with 12 bases between them. CDR3 sequence (DNA): TGTGCCAGCAGAAGGGACCCGAGCACCGGGGAGCTGTTTTTT. Translation: CASRRDPSTGELFF.

V usage is TRBV5-5 and J usage is TRBJ1-1; D gene uncertain. The CDR3 covers 14 residues. CDR1 and CDR2 from the germline V gene are SGHKS and YYEKEE (reference sequence). V was trimmed by 0 bases and J by 1 base, leaving 7 bases between them. The CDR3 here is CASSLVSWNTEAFF. The CDR3 DNA reads as TGTGCCAGCAGCTTGGTGTCGTGGAACACTGAAGCTTTCTTT.

This clone ranks as medium-sized. The chain uses TRBV9 and TRBJ1-6; D perhaps matches TRBD1 (6 bases). CDR3 length: 15 residues. Germline V gives CDR1 SGDLS, CDR2 YYNGEE. V lost 0 bases, J lost 8 bases, and 12 bases lay in between. The CDR3 DNA reads as TGTGCCAGCAGCGTAGCTACGGCAGGGGATTCACCCCTCCACTTT. Protein sequence: CASSVATAGDSPLHF.

This rearrangement joins TRBV3-1 (or the pseudogene TRBV3-2) to TRBJ1-6, with D unclear. The CDR3 length is 11 residues. The ends were cut back, 4 bases at V and 10 bases at J, with 5 bases in the middle. The germline V gene encodes CDR1 LGHDT and CDR2 YNNKEL (reference sequence). The CDR3 protein is CASSLSSPLHF. In DNA form, the CDR3 reads TGTGCCAGCAGCCTTTCATCACCCCTCCACTTT.